Given below is one T cell receptor beta chain in context. Repertoires were generated with immunoSEQ multiplex PCR, while TCRdb's copy carries only in-frame clones and drops some. The sample lists some 210,000 clones, around 93% occurring once. This sample stems from a study of control samples from healthy donors and cancer patients. The sequencing sample was made of blood. This receptor was obtained from a man aged 25-40 years in good health.

The CDR3 DNA follows: TGTGCCAGCAGCTGGAATCTAGCGGGGGGTTCAGATACGCAGTATTTT. The encoded protein is CASSWNLAGGSDTQYF. The V call is TRBV11-2, the J call TRBJ2-3, with 11 bases identical to TRBD2. The CDR3 is made up of 16 amino acids. V lost 4 bases, J lost 4 bases, and 7 bases stayed unmatched. Germline CDR1 reads SGHAT; CDR2 reads FQNNGV.